This record looks at one TCR beta chain sequence and its context. The data stem from a study of blood T cell repertoires in COVID-19. Study background: The study drew acute and convalescent COVID-19 samples from the United States, Italy and Spain. The cDNA or gDNA used as material had been derived from T cells, B-cell-depleted T cells, or PBMCs.

Assay used: immunoSEQ multiplex PCR; TCRdb lists only in-frame clones, some missing. The repertoire holds about 230,000 clones, with roughly 80% as singletons. The CDR3 has 15 residues. CDR1 and CDR2 (germline): SGHTA, FQGNSA. Between the trimmed V and J ends, which lost 2 bases and 0 bases, there was a span of 10 bases. The TCR originated in a woman between 70 and 85 years old with active or convalescent COVID-19. The J gene is TRBJ1-1, the V gene TRBV7-2, with a tentative D call TRBD1 (6 bases). Sequenced sample: peripheral blood. The CDR3 bases are TGTGCCAGCAGCTTACAGACAGGTCTGAACACTGAAGCTTTCTTT. The encoded protein is CASSLQTGLNTEAFF.